This TCR beta chain emerged from a study of early T cells in non-severe SARS-CoV-2 infection. This CDR3 has 14 residues. V lost 0 bases and J 3 bases, leaving 12 bases between the germline ends. In germline, CDR1 is DFQATT, CDR2 SNEGSKA (reference sequence). TCRdb called the 5' RACE reads again in MiXCR, with one record for every CDR3 protein. This table holds some 38,000 distinct CDR3 sequences, less than 6.5% found once. This TCR was recovered from an adult who was a healthcare worker with PCR-confirmed SARS-CoV-2 infection or an uninfected control (not recorded which). The chain uses TRBV20-1 and TRBJ2-7; TRBD1 might be the D (6 bases). Sequences were obtained from whole blood. In DNA, the CDR3 is TGCAGTGCTAGAGATCGAGAAGGGGGCTACGAGCAGTACTTC. Protein: CSARDREGGYEQYF.